The 29 T cell receptor beta chains listed next were all sequenced from one sample in a study of Graves' ophthalmopathy and Graves' hyperthyroidism. Researchers took RNA transcripts and amplified TCR beta CDR3 regions from them. HTBI primers served in a first-round RT-PCR, which a second-round multiplex PCR followed. TCRdb fed the multiplex PCR reads into MiXCR, producing one record per CDR3 protein. The sample has 580,000 or so distinct CDR3 sequences, roughly 39% seen once. Sequencing was performed on peripheral blood or thyroid tissue (not recorded which). All receptors derive from an adult man with Graves' hyperthyroidism.

This clonotype was seen ten or more times. This chain connects TRBV5-4 to TRBJ2-5; 14 bases fit TRBD2. CDR3 length: 16 residues. The junction had 4 bases not matched to a gene; V was cut back by 1 base and J by 5 bases. Germline loops: CDR1 SGHNT, CDR2 YYREEE (reference sequence). In DNA, the CDR3 is TGTGCCAGCAGCTTGTCTCGGACTAGCGGGGGGGAGACCCAGTACTTC. Its translation: CASSLSRTSGGETQYF.

Notes on this clonotype: This may stem from a read error, because a much larger clone lies one nucleotide away. The chain has TRBV12-3 or TRBV12-4 and TRBJ2-2; 7 bases are a match to TRBD2. CDR3 length: 17 residues. For the CDR3, the DNA is TGTGCCAGCAGTTCTGGACTAGTTGTTCGTTGGACCGGGGAGATGTTTTTT. Protein sequence: CASSSGLVVRWTGEMFF.

This clonotype was observed once. Since a much larger clone is just one base distant, this may be a read error. This is likely a read error, given that the CDR3 carries no conserved phenylalanine or tryptophan at its end. This sequence joins TRBV5-6 and TRBJ1-1; no definite D call. CDR1 and CDR2 from the germline V gene are SGHDT and YYEEEE. The CDR3 totals 15 residues. Trimming cost V 0 bases and J 0 bases, with 9 bases left between them. The CDR3 reads CASSLAPRLNTEAFS. The DNA for the CDR3 is TGTGCCAGCAGCTTGGCCCCGCGATTGAACACTGAAGCTTTCTCT.

This clonotype was observed a handful of times. CDR3 sequence reads: CASSLISSGRLSYEQYF. As DNA, the CDR3 is TGTGCCAGCAGCTTAATATCTTCCGGAAGGCTGAGCTACGAGCAGTACTTC. The chain uses TRBV13 and TRBJ2-7; D uncertain. Trimming stripped 2 bases from V and 3 bases from J, with 20 bases between. Germline CDR1 PRHDT, CDR2 FYEKMQ (reference sequence). This CDR3 is built from 17 residues.

As regards this clonotype: One base away lies a much larger clone, so this may be a sequencing read error. This rearrangement joins TRBV2 to TRBJ1-1, with D perhaps matching TRBD1 (6 bases). Germline V gene sequence: CDR1 SNHLY, CDR2 FYNNEI. There are 15 residues in the CDR3. The DNA for the CDR3 is TGTGCCTGCAGTTACCGGGGGGCGGCGGGAACTGAAGCTTTCTTT. Its protein is CACSYRGAAGTEAFF.

Only one count was recorded for this clonotype. Since a much larger clone is just one base distant, this may be a read error. V usage is TRBV14 and J usage is TRBJ1-2, with D tentatively TRBD1 (5 bases). V dropped 6 bases and J dropped 4 bases, with 15 bases sitting between them. The V gene's germline CDR1 is SGHDN and CDR2 FVKESK. This CDR3 has 14 residues. In DNA form, the CDR3 reads TGTGCCAGCAGGCAACGCGACAGCTTCTATGGCTACACCTTC. It specifies CASRQRDSFYGYTF.

This clonotype was seen ten or more times. The J gene is TRBJ1-2, the V gene TRBV29-1, with D unresolved. This CDR3 is 12 amino acids long. V lost 3 bases and J lost 0, with 5 bases in between. From germline, CDR1 is SQVTM and CDR2 ANQGSEA. The CDR3 DNA reads as TGCAGCGTTGAGAGGCCTAACTATGGCTACACCTTC. The encoded protein is CSVERPNYGYTF.

At least ten counts were recorded for this clonotype. J is TRBJ1-1 and V is TRBV20-1; D is ambiguous. This CDR3 contains 12 residues. With 5 bases removed from V and 3 bases from J, the gap between germline ends came to 10 bases. Per the germline V gene, CDR1 is DFQATT and CDR2 is SNEGSKA (reference sequence). Here the CDR3 reads CSAQDGYTEAFF. CDR3 coding DNA: TGCAGTGCTCAGGACGGCTACACTGAAGCTTTCTTT.

The chain is built from TRBV7-9 and TRBJ1-5; D is ambiguous. The V and J ends lost 5 bases and 0 bases respectively, with 14 bases between them. CDR1 is SEHNR, CDR2 FQNEAQ, per germline (reference sequence). The CDR3 extends over 16 amino acids. CDR3 sequence reads: CASSPYRTDSNQPQHF. The CDR3 DNA follows: TGTGCCAGCAGCCCCTACCGCACGGATAGCAATCAGCCCCAGCATTTT. The variable domain in full, completed from reference TRBV7-9 and TRBJ1-5, reads DTGVSQNPRHKITKRGQNVTFRCDPISEHNRLYWYRQTLGQGPEFLTYFQNEAQLEKSRLLSDRFSAERPKGSFSTLEIQRTEQGDSAMYLCASSPYRTDSNQPQHFGDGTRLSIL.

The V gene is TRBV10-3, the J gene TRBJ2-7; 11 bases fit TRBD2. After removal of 2 bases from V and 2 bases from J, the junction contained 8 bases not matched to a gene. The CDR3 has 17 amino acids. Germline V CDR1 and CDR2: ENHRY, SYGVKD. This CDR3 is CAISEPGTSGPAYEQYF. The CDR3 nucleotides read TGTGCCATCAGTGAGCCTGGGACTAGCGGACCCGCCTACGAGCAGTACTTC.

The V call is TRBV7-9, the J call TRBJ1-4; D is ambiguous. V was cut by 6 bases and J by 5 bases, with 25 bases left in between. The CDR3 spans 18 residues. Germline CDR1 SEHNR, CDR2 FQNEAQ (reference sequence). CDR3 bases: TGTGCCAGCAGGCTCAACGGTGGCCTACTAACGGAAAATGAAAAACTGTTTTTT. Amino acid sequence: CASRLNGGLLTENEKLFF.

This clonotype has ten or more counts. The V and J genes are TRBV7-9 and TRBJ2-7; D call uncertain. CDR3 length equals 14 residues. The V gene's germline CDR1 is SEHNR and CDR2 FQNEAQ (reference sequence). The V end was cut by 5 bases, the J end by 3 bases, with 14 bases between. CDR3 in DNA: TGTGCCAGCAGCCCCCCAGCAGATATCTACGAGCAGTACTTC. Translated, it gives CASSPPADIYEQYF.

The chain combines TRBV19 with TRBJ1-1, with D unclear. CDR3 length: 13 residues. Trimming cost V 2 bases and J 5 bases, with 9 bases left between them. CDR1 and CDR2 from the germline V gene are LNHDA and SQIVND (reference sequence). DNA for the CDR3: TGTGCCAGTAGTATAACTAGCGGGACTGAAGCTTTCTTT. As protein: CASSITSGTEAFF.

Only one count was recorded for this clonotype. With a much larger clone just one base away, this may be a read error. This chain uses TRBV4-1 with TRBJ2-5; either TRBD1 or TRBD2 may supply D (5 bases each). CDR1 and CDR2 from the germline V gene are MGHRA and YSYEKL. The CDR3 loop spans 16 amino acids. The CDR3 is CASSQDKYGTKETRYF. The CDR3 DNA reads TGCGCCAGCAGCCAAGATAAATACGGGACCAAAGAGACCCGGTACTTC.

This clonotype appeared many times. The V call is TRBV2, the J call TRBJ1-3; TRBD1 matches 8 bases. J gave up 0 bases and V 8 bases, and 15 bases lay outside the gene matches. The CDR3 loop spans 18 amino acids. The germline CDR1 and CDR2 sequences are SNHLY and FYNNEI. CDR3 in amino acids: CASSEKGQVLHSGNTIYF. The CDR3, as DNA: TGTGCCAGCTCAGAAAAGGGACAGGTCCTGCACTCTGGAAACACCATATATTTT. Full variable domain (outside the CDR3, taken from reference TRBV2 and TRBJ1-3): EPEVTQTPSHQVTQMGQEVILRCVPISNHLYFYWYRQILGQKVEFLVSFYNNEISEKSEIFDDQFSVERPDGSNFTLKIRSTKLEDSAMYFCASSEKGQVLHSGNTIYFGEGSWLTVV.

The V gene is TRBV24-1, the J gene TRBJ1-2, with unresolved D. CDR1 and CDR2 from the germline V gene are KGHDR and SFDVKD. The V and J ends lost 2 bases and 5 bases respectively, with 8 bases between them. The CDR3 runs to 13 residues. The CDR3 protein is CATSDWRTYGYTF. In DNA form, the CDR3 reads TGTGCCACCAGTGATTGGCGGACTTATGGCTACACCTTC.

This clonotype was seen at least ten times. The V and J genes are TRBV4-1 and TRBJ2-7, with D perhaps given as TRBD1 or TRBD2 (5 bases each). The CDR3 sequence is 15 residues long. V was pared by 1 base and J by 6 bases, with 16 bases between. CDR1 and CDR2 (germline): MGHRA, YSYEKL. CDR3 loop: CASSQGDYRGSEQYF. DNA of the CDR3: TGCGCCAGCAGCCAAGGTGACTATCGGGGCTCCGAGCAGTACTTC.

The genes are TRBV19 and TRBJ1-5, with 7 bases identical to TRBD1. The CDR3 contains 15 residues. V was clipped by 1 base and J by 4 bases; unmatched bases: 4. Germline V gives CDR1 LNHDA, CDR2 SQIVND (reference sequence). DNA for the CDR3: TGTGCCAGTAGTATAGGGCCAGGGGGGAATCAGCCCCAGCATTTT. This gives the protein CASSIGPGGNQPQHF.

This chain links TRBV19 with TRBJ1-2, with D hard to call. From germline, CDR1 is LNHDA and CDR2 SQIVND (reference sequence). V shed 7 bases and J shed 2 bases, with 11 bases lying between them. The CDR3 is 13 residues long. CDR3: CASNIRGNYGYTF. Written as DNA, the CDR3 is TGTGCCAGTAATATTAGAGGGAACTATGGCTACACCTTC.

This clonotype was recorded many times. The J gene is TRBJ2-7, the V gene TRBV12-3 or TRBV12-4; no firm D call. The CDR3 has 15 residues. Trimming stripped 5 bases from V and 9 bases from J, with 23 bases between. CDR3: CASSPPTAPTLGQYF. Written as DNA, the CDR3 is TGTGCCAGCAGTCCCCCGACCGCTCCTACCTTAGGGCAGTACTTC.

This clonotype was detected a few times. The V gene is TRBV13, the J gene TRBJ2-2, with D perhaps TRBD2 (6 bases). Germline CDR1 PRHDT, CDR2 FYEKMQ (reference sequence). The CDR3 covers 17 residues. The V and J ends lost 3 bases and 1 base respectively, with 15 bases between them. CDR3 bases: TGTGCCAGCAGCTTGTTGCCGGGACTTCTGAACACCGGGGAGCTGTTTTTT. Encoded protein: CASSLLPGLLNTGELFF.

The V call is TRBV6-5, the J call TRBJ2-7; no firm D call. Looked up from germline, CDR1 is MNHEY and CDR2 is SVGAGI. This CDR3 is built from 10 residues. V lost 0 bases and J 9 bases, leaving 3 bases between the germline ends. CDR3 sequence: CASSYSRQYF. Written as DNA, the CDR3 is TGTGCCAGCAGTTACTCGAGGCAGTACTTC.

This clonotype turned up a few times. This could be a read error, since a much larger clone is one nucleotide away. This chain uses TRBV20-1 with TRBJ2-7, with 7 bases that match TRBD2. The germline V gene has CDR1 DFQATT and CDR2 SNEGSKA (reference sequence). CDR3 length: 14 residues. The CDR3 DNA follows: TGCAGTGCTAGTGGGAGGGGCCGGTCCTACGAGCAGCACTTC. Translating it yields CSASGRGRSYEQHF.

The rearrangement uses TRBV5-1 and TRBJ1-4; 10 bases are a match to TRBD1. V shed 0 bases and J 7 bases; nucleotides not matched to a gene: 9. This CDR3 is 17 amino acids long. Per the germline V gene, CDR1 is SGHRS and CDR2 is YFSETQ. CDR3 residues: CASSLEGQGSGGEKLFF. The CDR3 DNA reads TGCGCCAGCAGCTTGGAGGGACAGGGGTCCGGTGGTGAAAAACTGTTTTTT.

This clonotype has more than one count but fewer than ten. J is TRBJ2-5 and V is TRBV5-1, with 10 bases identical to TRBD2. The trim removed 4 bases at V and 3 bases at J, leaving 9 bases unmatched. Germline CDR1 reads SGHRS; CDR2 reads YFSETQ. The CDR3 sequence is 16 residues long. CDR3 sequence reads: CASSTGTSASKETQYF. The CDR3 bases are TGCGCCAGCAGCACCGGGACTAGCGCCTCGAAAGAGACCCAGTACTTC.

About this clonotype: The junction shows a germline mismatch at one end, possibly a read error. The chain has TRBV29-1 and TRBJ2-1; D gene uncertain. This CDR3 contains 12 residues. Per the germline V gene, CDR1 is SQVTM and CDR2 is ANQGSEA. The DNA of the CDR3 is TGCAGCGTTGTGGTAGCCTACAATGAGCAGCTCTTC. Residues: CSVVVAYNEQLF.

This chain links TRBV5-4 with TRBJ1-2; 9 nucleotides align to TRBD1. The germline V gene has CDR1 SGHNT and CDR2 YYREEE (reference sequence). This CDR3 contains 18 residues. V shed 4 bases, J shed 3 bases, and the junction held 16 bases outside the gene matches. The CDR3 nucleotides read TGTGCCAGCAGCGAGCCAACAGGGGGCGATTCCGCTTACTATGGCTACACCTTC. This codes for CASSEPTGGDSAYYGYTF. The full variable domain, with the rest looked up from reference TRBV5-4 and TRBJ1-2, is ETGVTQSPTHLIKTRGQQVTLRCSSQSGHNTVSWYQQALGQGPQFIFQYYREEENGRGNFPPRFSGLQFPNYSSELNVNALELDDSALYLCASSEPTGGDSAYYGYTFGSGTRLTVV.

Remarks on this clonotype: Germline and junction disagree at one end, which may indicate a read error. This chain uses TRBV4-1 with TRBJ1-2, with TRBD1 as a possible D gene (5 bases). Germline assignment: CDR1 MGHRA and CDR2 YSYEKL. CDR3 length: 16 residues. CDR3 region: CASSQASGTADYGCTF. CDR3 in DNA: TGCGCCAGCAGCCAAGCTTCCGGGACCGCTGACTATGGCTGCACCTTC.

This clonotype has a single count. This chain links TRBV10-3 with TRBJ1-3; D is uncertain. CDR1 ENHRY and CDR2 SYGVKD come from the germline V gene. Trimming pared 10 bases from V and 2 bases from J, leaving 12 bases between. The CDR3 runs to 13 residues. CDR3 loop: CATQWAAGNTIYF. CDR3 coding DNA: TGTGCCACCCAATGGGCGGCTGGAAACACCATATATTTT.